This is a list of T cell receptor beta chains from one sample in a study of blood T cells in healthy people across ages. Using its own MiXCR run on the 5' RACE reads, TCRdb lists one record per CDR3 protein. The table lists 700,000 to 850,000 distinct CDR3 sequences, about 55% of them singletons. Input material: blood. The receptors were sampled from an older man in good health. Both conserved end residues are part of each CDR3. The order of the fields is D gene, clone size, V gene, J gene, CDR3 DNA, CDR3 protein. D genes are given only for firm matches. A clone size is listed for some rows: how often the clone was seen (once, few, many), or a class if it is expanded.

D: -; size: few; V: TRBV28; J: TRBJ2-3; DNA: TGTGCCAGCAGTTTATCTGGCCGGGGAACAGGCACAGATACGCAGTATTTT; CDR3: CASSLSGRGTGTDTQYF
D: -; size: -; V: TRBV3-1; J: TRBJ1-1; DNA: TGTGCCAGCAGCCAAGCCTCCAGGCTCAACACTGAAGCTTTCTTT; CDR3: CASSQASRLNTEAFF
D: -; size: -; V: TRBV5-1; J: TRBJ2-3; DNA: TGCGCCAGCAGCTTGGCCCCGACCAGCACAGATACGCAGTATTTT; CDR3: CASSLAPTSTDTQYF
D: TRBD2; size: -; V: TRBV5-1; J: TRBJ2-1; DNA: TGCGCCAGCAGCTTAAGGACTAGCGGACTGGGGGTTTACAATGAGCAGTTCTTC; CDR3: CASSLRTSGLGVYNEQFF
D: TRBD1; size: -; V: TRBV6-5; J: TRBJ1-1; DNA: TGTGCCAGCAGTTACTCTGGGACAGGGGGAACTGAAGCTTTCTTT; CDR3: CASSYSGTGGTEAFF
D: -; size: -; V: TRBV4-1; J: TRBJ2-1; DNA: TGCGCCAGCAGCCAAGATCGCATCGAGCAGTTCTTC; CDR3: CASSQDRIEQFF
D: -; size: once; V: TRBV6-4; J: TRBJ1-2; DNA: TGTGCCAGCAGTGACACCCCAAACAGGGTTTATGGCTACACCTTC; CDR3: CASSDTPNRVYGYTF
D: -; size: -; V: TRBV9; J: TRBJ2-4; DNA: TGTGCCAGCAGTCCCGACAGGGCCAAAAACATTCAGTACTTC; CDR3: CASSPDRAKNIQYF
D: TRBD2; size: once; V: TRBV5-6; J: TRBJ2-3; DNA: TGTACCAGCAGCTTCAGTCCCAGCGGGAGTTGGCACAGATACGCGTATTTT; CDR3: CTSSFSPSGSWHRYAYF
D: TRBD1; size: -; V: TRBV7-9; J: TRBJ2-1; DNA: TGTGCCAGCAGCAGGGACAGGATCCTGTTCTTC; CDR3: CASSRDRILFF
D: -; size: -; V: TRBV5-1; J: TRBJ2-7; DNA: TGCGCCAGCAGCCTGCAGGTCACGTCCTACGAGCAGTACTTC; CDR3: CASSLQVTSYEQYF
D: -; size: few; V: TRBV15; J: TRBJ2-5; DNA: TGTGCCACCAGCAGAGTGGAAAAGACCCAGTACTTC; CDR3: CATSRVEKTQYF
D: -; size: -; V: TRBV20-1; J: TRBJ1-4; DNA: TGCAGTGCTGCCAGGGTAGGGGAAAAACTGTTTTTT; CDR3: CSAARVGEKLFF
D: -; size: -; V: TRBV7-3; J: TRBJ2-7; DNA: TGTGCCAGCAGCCTCACCGGGACCCTTAGCTCCTACGAGCAGTACTTC; CDR3: CASSLTGTLSSYEQYF
D: TRBD2; size: few; V: TRBV29-1; J: TRBJ2-3; DNA: TGCAGCGTTCCTCGACTAGCGGGAGGGATAAGTACCGTTACAGATACGCAGTATTTT; CDR3: CSVPRLAGGISTVTDTQYF
D: TRBD1; size: -; V: TRBV6-1; J: TRBJ2-7; DNA: TGTGCCAGCAGTGCGGGACAGACTGGTTCCGTCTACGAGCAGTACTTC; CDR3: CASSAGQTGSVYEQYF
D: TRBD2; size: many; V: TRBV7-2; J: TRBJ2-7; DNA: TGTGCCAGCAGCGCGAGCGGGACCTACGAGCAGTACTTC; CDR3: CASSASGTYEQYF
D: -; size: -; V: TRBV6-2/TRBV6-3; J: TRBJ1-6; DNA: TGTGCCAGCAGTTACGGAGGGCACCAACGCGATTCACCCCTCCACTTT; CDR3: CASSYGGHQRDSPLHF
D: -; size: -; V: TRBV2; J: TRBJ1-1; DNA: TGTGCCAGCAGTCCTACCTTGGGCACTGAAGCTTTCTTT; CDR3: CASSPTLGTEAFF
D: -; size: once; V: TRBV12-3/TRBV12-4; J: TRBJ2-3; DNA: TGTGCCAGCAGTTTTGCCAGTGACGCGTATTTT; CDR3: CASSFASDAYF
D: TRBD2; size: -; V: TRBV27; J: TRBJ2-7; DNA: TGTGCCAGCAGACCCGGGACTAGCGTACTATACGAGCAGTACTTC; CDR3: CASRPGTSVLYEQYF
D: TRBD1; size: -; V: TRBV3-1; J: TRBJ2-3; DNA: TGTGCCAGCAACCAAGAGGGGACAGGGGACAGATACGCGTATTTT; CDR3: CASNQEGTGDRYAYF
D: TRBD2; size: -; V: TRBV9; J: TRBJ2-5; DNA: TGTGCCAGCAGCGTAGATAGCGGGCAAGAGACCCAGTACTTC; CDR3: CASSVDSGQETQYF
D: -; size: few; V: TRBV25-1; J: TRBJ1-1; DNA: TGTGCCAGCAGTGTTGGGGTCCGTGAAGCTTTCTTT; CDR3: CASSVGVREAFF
D: TRBD1; size: -; V: TRBV12-3/TRBV12-4; J: TRBJ2-1; DNA: TGTGCCAGCAGACTGGGACAGCCCCATGAGCAGTTCTTC; CDR3: CASRLGQPHEQFF
D: -; size: -; V: TRBV3-1; J: TRBJ2-6; DNA: TGTGCCAGCAGCCAAGTCGGCGGAGGGGCCTCTGGGGCCAACGTCCTGACTTTC; CDR3: CASSQVGGGASGANVLTF